This T cell receptor (beta chain) stems from a study of response to subunit inactivated influenza vaccine. General study results and limits: Few new T cells, the authors suggested, are recruited by each seasonal influenza vaccination.

Trimming removed 4 bases at V and 9 bases at J, with 13 bases between. Looked up from germline, CDR1 is LGHDT and CDR2 is YNNKEL (reference sequence). This CDR3 is 13 amino acids long. TCRdb re-called the RT-PCR reads through MiXCR, storing one row per CDR3 protein. Counted here are about 520,000 distinct CDR3 sequences, 25% occurring once; the ten biggest clones make up approximately 1.9%. This clonotype was counted a few times. Its antigen remains unidentified. The sequences come from CD4+ T cells sorted from PBMCs, collected roughly 5 days after vaccination. This sequence was found in a man over 45 who received an inactivated influenza vaccine. This chain connects TRBV3-1 to TRBJ2-1, with unresolved D. In DNA, the CDR3 is TGTGCCAGCAGCCTACCTGGGTCTACTGAGCAGTTCTTC. Amino acid sequence: CASSLPGSTEQFF.